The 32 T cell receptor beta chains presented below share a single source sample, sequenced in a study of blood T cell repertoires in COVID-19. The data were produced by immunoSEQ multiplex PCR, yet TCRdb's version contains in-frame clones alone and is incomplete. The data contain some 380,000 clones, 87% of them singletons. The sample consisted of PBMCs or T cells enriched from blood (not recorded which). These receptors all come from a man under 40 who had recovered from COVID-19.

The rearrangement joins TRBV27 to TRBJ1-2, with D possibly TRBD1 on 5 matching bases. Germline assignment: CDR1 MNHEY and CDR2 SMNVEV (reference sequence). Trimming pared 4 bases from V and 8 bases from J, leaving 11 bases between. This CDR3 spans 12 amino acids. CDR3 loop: CASSSRGRGYTF. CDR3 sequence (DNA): TGTGCCAGCAGTTCCCGGGGGAGGGGCTACACCTTC.

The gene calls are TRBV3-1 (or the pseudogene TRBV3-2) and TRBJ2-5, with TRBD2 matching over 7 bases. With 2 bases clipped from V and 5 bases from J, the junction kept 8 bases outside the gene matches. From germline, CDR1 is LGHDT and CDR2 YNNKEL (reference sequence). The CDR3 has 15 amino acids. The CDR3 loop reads CASSQFGGGRETQYF. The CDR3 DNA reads TGTGCCAGCAGCCAATTCGGGGGAGGGAGGGAGACCCAGTACTTC.

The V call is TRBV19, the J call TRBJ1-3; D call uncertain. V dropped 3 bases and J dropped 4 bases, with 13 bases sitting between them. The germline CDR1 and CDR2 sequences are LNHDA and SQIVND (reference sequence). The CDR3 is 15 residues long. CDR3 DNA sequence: TGTGCCAGTAGTATCCCATCCACAAACGGAAACACCATATATTTT. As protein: CASSIPSTNGNTIYF.

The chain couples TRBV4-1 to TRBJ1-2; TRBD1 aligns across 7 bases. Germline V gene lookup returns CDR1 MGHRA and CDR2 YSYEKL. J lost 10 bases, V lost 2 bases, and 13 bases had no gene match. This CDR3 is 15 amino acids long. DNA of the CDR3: TGCGCCAGCAGCCAATTCGGGACAGCCCCGGGAAACTACACCTTC. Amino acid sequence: CASSQFGTAPGNYTF.

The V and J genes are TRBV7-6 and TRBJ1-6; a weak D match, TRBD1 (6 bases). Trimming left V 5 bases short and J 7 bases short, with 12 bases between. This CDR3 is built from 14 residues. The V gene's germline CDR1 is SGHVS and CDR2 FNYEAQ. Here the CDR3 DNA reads TGTGCCAGCAGCGCGAGGACAGAAAATTCACCCCTCCACTTT. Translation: CASSARTENSPLHF. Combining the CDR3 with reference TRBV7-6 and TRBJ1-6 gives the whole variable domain GAGVSQSPRYKVTKRGQDVALRCDPISGHVSLYWYRQALGQGPEFLTYFNYEAQQDKSGLPNDRFSAERPEGSISTLTIQRTEQRDSAMYRCASSARTENSPLHFGNGTRLTVT.

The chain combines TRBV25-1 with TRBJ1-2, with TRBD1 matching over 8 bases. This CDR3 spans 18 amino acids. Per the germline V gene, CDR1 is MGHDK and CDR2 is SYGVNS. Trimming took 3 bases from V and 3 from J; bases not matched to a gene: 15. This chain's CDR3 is CASSERQGAIGHDYGYTF. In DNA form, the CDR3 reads TGTGCCAGCAGTGAGAGGCAGGGGGCCATAGGCCATGACTATGGCTACACCTTC.

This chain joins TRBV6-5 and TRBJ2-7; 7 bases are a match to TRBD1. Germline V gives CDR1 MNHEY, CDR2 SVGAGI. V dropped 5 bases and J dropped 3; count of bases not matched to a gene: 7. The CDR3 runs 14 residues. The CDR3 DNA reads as TGTGCCAGCAGTCAGGACAGGTGGGGCTACGAGCAGTACTTC. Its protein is CASSQDRWGYEQYF.

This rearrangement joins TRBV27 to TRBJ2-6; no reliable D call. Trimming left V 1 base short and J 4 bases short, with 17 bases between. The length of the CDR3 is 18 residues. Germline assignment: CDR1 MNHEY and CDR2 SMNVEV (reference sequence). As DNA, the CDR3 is TGTGCCAGCAGTTTATTAGAGTTCGCTCGCCTAGGGGCCAACGTCCTGACTTTC. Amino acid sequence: CASSLLEFARLGANVLTF.

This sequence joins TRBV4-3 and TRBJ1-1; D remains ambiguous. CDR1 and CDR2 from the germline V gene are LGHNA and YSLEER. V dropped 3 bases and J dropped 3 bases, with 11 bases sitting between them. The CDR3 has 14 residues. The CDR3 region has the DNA TGCGCCAGCAGCCATATCCTGCGGGACACTGAAGCTTTCTTT. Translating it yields CASSHILRDTEAFF.

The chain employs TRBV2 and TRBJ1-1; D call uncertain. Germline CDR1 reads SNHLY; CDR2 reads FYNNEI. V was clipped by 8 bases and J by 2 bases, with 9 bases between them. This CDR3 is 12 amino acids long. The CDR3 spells CASCIKNTEAFF. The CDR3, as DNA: TGTGCCAGCTGTATAAAAAACACTGAAGCTTTCTTT.

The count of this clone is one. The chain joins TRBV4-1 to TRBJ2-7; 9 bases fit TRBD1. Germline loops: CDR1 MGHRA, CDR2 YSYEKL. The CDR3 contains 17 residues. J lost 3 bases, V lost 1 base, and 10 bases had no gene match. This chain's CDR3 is CASSQGLLRDRDYEQYF. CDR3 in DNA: TGCGCCAGCAGCCAAGGCTTGCTCCGGGACAGGGACTACGAGCAGTACTTC.

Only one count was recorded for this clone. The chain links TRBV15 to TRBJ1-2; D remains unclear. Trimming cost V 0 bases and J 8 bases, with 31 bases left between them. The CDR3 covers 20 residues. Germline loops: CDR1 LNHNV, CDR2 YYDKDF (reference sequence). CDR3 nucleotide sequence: TGTGCCACCAGCAGAGATTTTTTGATTTTGGCCGATTCAGGCCGTCGAGGCTACACCTTC. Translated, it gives CATSRDFLILADSGRRGYTF.

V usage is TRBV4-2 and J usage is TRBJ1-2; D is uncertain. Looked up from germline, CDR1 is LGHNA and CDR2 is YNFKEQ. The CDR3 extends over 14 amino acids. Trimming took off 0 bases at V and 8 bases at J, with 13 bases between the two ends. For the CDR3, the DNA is TGTGCCAGCAGCCAAGATGAAGCGGGTAGGGGCTACACCTTC. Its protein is CASSQDEAGRGYTF.

The CDR3 reads CASSSPFDRGISYEQYF. CDR3 bases: TGTGCCAGCAGTTCCCCATTCGACAGGGGTATATCCTACGAGCAGTACTTC. The J gene is TRBJ2-7, the V gene TRBV6-2 or TRBV6-3, with 8 bases fitting TRBD1. Losses at the gene ends were 4 bases for V and 1 base for J; bases not matched to a gene: 12. The germline V gene has CDR1 MNHEY and CDR2 SVGEGT. The CDR3 runs to 17 residues.

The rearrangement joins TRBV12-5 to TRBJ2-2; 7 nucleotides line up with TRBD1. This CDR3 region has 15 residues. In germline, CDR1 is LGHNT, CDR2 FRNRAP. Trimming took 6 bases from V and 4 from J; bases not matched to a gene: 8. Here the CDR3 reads CASGFIQGSTGELFF. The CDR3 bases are TGTGCTAGTGGGTTTATACAGGGGAGCACCGGGGAGCTGTTTTTT.

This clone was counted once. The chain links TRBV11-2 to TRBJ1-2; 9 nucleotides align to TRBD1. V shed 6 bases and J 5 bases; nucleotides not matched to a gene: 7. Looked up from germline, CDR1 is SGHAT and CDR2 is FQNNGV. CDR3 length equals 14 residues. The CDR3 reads CASSYTGTGYGYTF. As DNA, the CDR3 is TGTGCCAGCAGTTACACCGGGACAGGGTATGGCTACACCTTC.

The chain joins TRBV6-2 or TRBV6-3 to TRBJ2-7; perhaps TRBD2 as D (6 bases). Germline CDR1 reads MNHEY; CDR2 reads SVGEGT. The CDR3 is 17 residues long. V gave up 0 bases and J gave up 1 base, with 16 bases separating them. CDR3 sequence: CASSYSFNRDSSYEQYF. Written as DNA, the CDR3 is TGTGCCAGCAGTTACTCGTTTAACCGGGACTCATCCTACGAGCAGTACTTC.

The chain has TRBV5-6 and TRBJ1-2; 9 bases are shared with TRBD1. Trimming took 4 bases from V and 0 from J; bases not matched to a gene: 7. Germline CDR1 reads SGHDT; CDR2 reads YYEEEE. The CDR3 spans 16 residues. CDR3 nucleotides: TGTGCCAGCAGCGGCCTAGGGACAGGGCCTAACTATGGCTACACCTTC. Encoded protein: CASSGLGTGPNYGYTF. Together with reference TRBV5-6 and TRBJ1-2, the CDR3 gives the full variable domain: DAGVTQSPTHLIKTRGQQVTLRCSPKSGHDTVSWYQQALGQGPQFIFQYYEEEERQRGNFPDRFSGHQFPNYSSELNVNALLLGDSALYLCASSGLGTGPNYGYTFGSGTRLTVV.

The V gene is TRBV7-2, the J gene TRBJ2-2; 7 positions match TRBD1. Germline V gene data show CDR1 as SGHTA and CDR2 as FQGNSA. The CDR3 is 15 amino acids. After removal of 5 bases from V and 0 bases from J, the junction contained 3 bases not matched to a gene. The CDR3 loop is CASSIDRANTGELFF. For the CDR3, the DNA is TGTGCCAGCAGCATAGACAGGGCGAACACCGGGGAGCTGTTTTTT.

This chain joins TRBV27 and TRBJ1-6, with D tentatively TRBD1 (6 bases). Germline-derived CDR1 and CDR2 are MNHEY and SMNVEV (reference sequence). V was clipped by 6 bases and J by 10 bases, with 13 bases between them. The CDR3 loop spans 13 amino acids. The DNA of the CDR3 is TGTGCCAGCAGCCGGACAGTCGGATCACCCCTCCACTTT. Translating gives CASSRTVGSPLHF.

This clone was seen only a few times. The CDR3 sequence is CASSLRPEGGYTF. In DNA form, the CDR3 reads TGTGCCAGCAGTTTGCGACCAGAGGGTGGCTACACCTTC. The chain has TRBV12-3 or TRBV12-4 and TRBJ1-2; D gene unclear. The CDR3 is made up of 13 amino acids. V was clipped by 3 bases and J by 7 bases, with 12 bases between them.

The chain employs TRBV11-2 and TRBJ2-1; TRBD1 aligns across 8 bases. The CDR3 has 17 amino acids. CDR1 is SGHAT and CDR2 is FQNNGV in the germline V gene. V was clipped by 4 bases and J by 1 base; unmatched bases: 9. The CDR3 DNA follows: TGTGCCAGCAGCTCGTCCCCCAGGGGGCGATCCTACAATGAGCAGTTCTTC. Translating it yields CASSSSPRGRSYNEQFF.

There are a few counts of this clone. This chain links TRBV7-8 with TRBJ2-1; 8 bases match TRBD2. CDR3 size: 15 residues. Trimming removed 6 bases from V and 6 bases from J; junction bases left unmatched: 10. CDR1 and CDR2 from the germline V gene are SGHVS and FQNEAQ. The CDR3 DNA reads TGTGCCAGCAGACCTCGGGGGGGCGGTATCAATGAGCAGTTCTTC. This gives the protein CASRPRGGGINEQFF.

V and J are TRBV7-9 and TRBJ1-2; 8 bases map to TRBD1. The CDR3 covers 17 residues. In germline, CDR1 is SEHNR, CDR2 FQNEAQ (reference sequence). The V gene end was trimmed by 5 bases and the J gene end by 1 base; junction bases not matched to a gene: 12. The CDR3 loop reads CASSPPPGQVYNYGYTF. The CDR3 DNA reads TGTGCCAGCAGCCCACCCCCGGGACAGGTATATAACTATGGCTACACCTTC.

The CDR3 nucleotides are TGTGCCAGCAGTTTAACACGCCCCAGGGCCCCTTACTATGGCTACACCTTC. Protein: CASSLTRPRAPYYGYTF. The chain combines TRBV28 with TRBJ1-2, with a weak D call TRBD1 (5 bases). V lost 2 bases and J lost 3, with 19 bases in between. Germline V lookup: CDR1 MDHEN, CDR2 SYDVKM. This CDR3 comprises 17 residues.

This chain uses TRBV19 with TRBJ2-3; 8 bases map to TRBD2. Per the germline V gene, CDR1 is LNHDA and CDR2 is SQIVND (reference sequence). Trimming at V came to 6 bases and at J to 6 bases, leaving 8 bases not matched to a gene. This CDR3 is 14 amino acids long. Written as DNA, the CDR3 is TGTGCCAGTAGGGATAGCGGGGAGTGGGATACGCAGTATTTT. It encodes CASRDSGEWDTQYF.

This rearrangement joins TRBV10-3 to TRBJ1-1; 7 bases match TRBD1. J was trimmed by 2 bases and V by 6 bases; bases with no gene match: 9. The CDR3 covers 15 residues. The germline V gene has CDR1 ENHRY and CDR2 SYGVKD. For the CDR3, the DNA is TGTGCCATCAGGGATACAGGGGTCCTCAACACTGAAGCTTTCTTT. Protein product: CAIRDTGVLNTEAFF.

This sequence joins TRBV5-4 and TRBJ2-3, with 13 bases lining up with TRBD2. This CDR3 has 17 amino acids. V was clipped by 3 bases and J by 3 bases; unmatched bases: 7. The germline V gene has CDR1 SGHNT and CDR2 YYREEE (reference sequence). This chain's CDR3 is CASSYGGGLAGTDTQYF. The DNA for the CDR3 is TGTGCCAGCAGCTACGGAGGGGGACTAGCGGGGACAGATACGCAGTATTTT. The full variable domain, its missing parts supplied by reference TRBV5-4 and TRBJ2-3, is ETGVTQSPTHLIKTRGQQVTLRCSSQSGHNTVSWYQQALGQGPQFIFQYYREEENGRGNFPPRFSGLQFPNYSSELNVNALELDDSALYLCASSYGGGLAGTDTQYFGPGTRLTVL.

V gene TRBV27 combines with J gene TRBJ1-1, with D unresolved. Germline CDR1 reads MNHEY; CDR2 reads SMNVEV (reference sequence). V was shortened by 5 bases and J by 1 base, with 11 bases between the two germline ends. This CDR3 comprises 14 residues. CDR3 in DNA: TGTGCCAGCAGTAAACCCTATTGGAACACTGAAGCTTTCTTT. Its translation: CASSKPYWNTEAFF.

The CDR3 region is CASSSPGDSPLHF. CDR3 sequence (DNA): TGTGCCAGCAGCTCCCCAGGGGATTCACCCCTCCACTTT. V gene TRBV7-9 combines with J gene TRBJ1-6; a possible D gene is TRBD1 (6 bases). Trimming took off 4 bases at V and 8 bases at J, with 9 bases between the two ends. The germline CDR1 and CDR2 sequences are SEHNR and FQNEAQ (reference sequence). CDR3 size: 13 residues.

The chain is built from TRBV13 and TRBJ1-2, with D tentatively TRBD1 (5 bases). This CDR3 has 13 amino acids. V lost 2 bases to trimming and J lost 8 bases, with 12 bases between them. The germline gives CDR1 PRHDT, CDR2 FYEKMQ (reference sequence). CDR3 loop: CASSLQGTLGYTF. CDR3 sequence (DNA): TGTGCCAGCAGCTTACAGGGCACCCTCGGCTACACCTTC.

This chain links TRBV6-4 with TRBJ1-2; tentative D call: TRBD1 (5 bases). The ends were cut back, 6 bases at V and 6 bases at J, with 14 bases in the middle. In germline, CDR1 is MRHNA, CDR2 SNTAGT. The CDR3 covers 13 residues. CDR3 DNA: TGTGCCAGCAGCACCGGGCAGGGCGATGGCTACACCTTC. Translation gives CASSTGQGDGYTF.